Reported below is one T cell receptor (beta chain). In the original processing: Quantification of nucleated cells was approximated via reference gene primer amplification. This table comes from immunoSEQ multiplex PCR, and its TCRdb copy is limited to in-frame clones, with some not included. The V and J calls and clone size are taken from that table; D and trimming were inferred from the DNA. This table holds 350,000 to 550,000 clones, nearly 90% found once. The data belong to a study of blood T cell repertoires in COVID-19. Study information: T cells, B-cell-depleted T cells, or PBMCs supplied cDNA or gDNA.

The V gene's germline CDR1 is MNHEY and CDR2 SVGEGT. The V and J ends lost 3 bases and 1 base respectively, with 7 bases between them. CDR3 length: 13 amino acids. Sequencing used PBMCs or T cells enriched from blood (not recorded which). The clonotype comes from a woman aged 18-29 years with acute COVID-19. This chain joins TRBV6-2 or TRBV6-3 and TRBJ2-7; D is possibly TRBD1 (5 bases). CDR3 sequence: CASSYKGSYEQYF. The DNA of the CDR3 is TGTGCCAGCAGTTATAAGGGGTCCTACGAGCAGTACTTC.